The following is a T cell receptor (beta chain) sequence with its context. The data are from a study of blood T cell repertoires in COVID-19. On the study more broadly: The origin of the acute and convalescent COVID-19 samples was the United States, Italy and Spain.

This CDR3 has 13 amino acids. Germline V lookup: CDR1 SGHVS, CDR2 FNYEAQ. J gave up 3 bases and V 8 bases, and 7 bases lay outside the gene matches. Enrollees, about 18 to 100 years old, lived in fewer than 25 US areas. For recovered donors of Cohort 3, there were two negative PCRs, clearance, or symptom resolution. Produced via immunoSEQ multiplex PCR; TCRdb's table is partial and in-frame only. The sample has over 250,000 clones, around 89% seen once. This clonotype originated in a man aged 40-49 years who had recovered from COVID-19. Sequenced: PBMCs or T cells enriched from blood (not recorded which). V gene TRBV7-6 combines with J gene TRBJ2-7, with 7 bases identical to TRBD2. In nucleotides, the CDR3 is TGTGCCAGCCTTTGGGACTATTTCTACGAGCAGTACTTC. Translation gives CASLWDYFYEQYF.